This TCR beta chain was identified during a study of blood T cell repertoires in COVID-19. Overall study: COVID-19 samples from acute and convalescent phases originated in the United States, Italy and Spain. Sources were T cells, B-cell-depleted T cells, or PBMCs; the material itself was cDNA or gDNA.

In the study's own analysis: Reference gene primer amplification yielded estimated nucleated cell counts. Data came from immunoSEQ multiplex PCR; TCRdb stores just in-frame clones and leaves some out. D and trimming come from the DNA, and the V and J calls and clone size come from that table. In the table there are roughly 220,000 clones, 84% of which are singletons. There are 17 residues in the CDR3. The germline V and J ends were trimmed by 0 bases and 4 bases, with 15 bases remaining between them. Germline CDR1 is MGHRA and CDR2 is YSYEKL. This TCR was recovered from a woman aged 30 to 39 who had recovered from COVID-19. The chain is built from TRBV4-1 and TRBJ1-4; the D is unclear. Input material: peripheral blood. CDR3 residues: CASSQDYVTSYNEKLFF. Written as DNA, the CDR3 is TGCGCCAGCAGCCAAGATTACGTGACATCCTATAATGAAAAACTGTTTTTT.